The 21 T cell receptor beta chains below come from one sample, sequenced in a study of blood T cells in healthy people across ages. Through a sample-barcoded 5' primer and a J-beta primer mix, a second PCR was run for roughly 6 to 12 cycles. TCRdb redid the calling of the 5' RACE reads with MiXCR, one entry per CDR3 protein. The sample has about 1,500,000 distinct CDR3 sequences; around 42% are singletons. The specimen sequenced was blood. The receptors derive from a woman under 30 in good health.

CDR3 bases: TGTGCCAGCAGCTTGGTATGGCAAAACTCCTACGAGCAGTACTTC. It translates to CASSLVWQNSYEQYF. The chain is built from TRBV5-6 and TRBJ2-7; no clear D. Germline V CDR1 and CDR2: SGHDT, YYEEEE. The CDR3 runs 15 residues. V lost 0 bases, J lost 0 bases, and 10 bases lay in between.

The chain links TRBV6-5 to TRBJ1-6; 9 nucleotides align to TRBD1. This CDR3 contains 12 residues. CDR1 and CDR2 from the germline V gene are MNHEY and SVGAGI. Trimming removed 8 bases from V and 10 bases from J; junction bases left unmatched: 3. CDR3 in DNA: TGTGCCAGCTGGACAGGGGAATCACCCCTCCACTTT. Translated: CASWTGESPLHF.

The sample holds a few counts of this clonotype. The chain employs TRBV10-3 and TRBJ2-1; possible D gene TRBD2, 7 bases. The germline CDR1 and CDR2 sequences are ENHRY and SYGVKD. The CDR3 loop spans 15 amino acids. V was shortened by 1 base and J by 7 bases, with 14 bases between the two germline ends. The CDR3 loop reads CAISEWGGAGNEQFF. The CDR3 nucleotides read TGTGCCATCAGTGAGTGGGGGGGGGCCGGGAATGAGCAGTTCTTC.

The genes are TRBV9 and TRBJ2-5; 9 bases align to TRBD1. The DNA matches TRBJ2-7 better at its end, which makes the J call doubtful. The CDR3 has 15 amino acids. Germline V lookup: CDR1 SGDLS, CDR2 YYNGEE. The CDR3 bases are TGTGCCAGCAGCGTAGAGTGGACAGGGGTTGACGAGCAGTACTTC. It is translated as CASSVEWTGVDEQYF.

This rearrangement joins TRBV18 to TRBJ2-7; D is possibly TRBD1 (5 bases). The CDR3 sequence is 16 residues long. The ends were cut back, 6 bases at V and 2 bases at J, with 20 bases in the middle. The germline V gene encodes CDR1 KGHSH and CDR2 LQKENI. CDR3 nucleotides: TGTGCCAGCTCGACCACACGGCCAGGGCCCACCTACGAGCAGTACTTC. Translation: CASSTTRPGPTYEQYF. Filled out from reference TRBV18 and TRBJ2-7, the complete variable domain reads NAGVMQNPRHLVRRRGQEARLRCSPMKGHSHVYWYRQLPEEGLKFMVYLQKENIIDESGMPKERFSAEFPKEGPSILRIQQVVRGDSAAYFCASSTTRPGPTYEQYFGPGTRLTVT.

This clonotype was picked up a small number of times. This chain connects TRBV6-2 or TRBV6-3 to TRBJ2-7; D gene ambiguous. Trimming pared 3 bases from V and 0 bases from J, leaving 6 bases between. Germline V gene sequence: CDR1 MNHEY, CDR2 SVGEGT. The CDR3 has 13 amino acids. The CDR3 reads CASSYPASYEQYF. CDR3 in DNA: TGTGCCAGCAGTTATCCGGCCTCCTACGAGCAGTACTTC.

This clonotype came up a few times. V gene TRBV5-6 combines with J gene TRBJ2-1, with no clear D. Germline assignment: CDR1 SGHDT and CDR2 YYEEEE. Trimming took off 1 base at V and 0 bases at J, with 17 bases between the two ends. The CDR3 totals 18 residues. CDR3 DNA: TGTGCCAGCAGCTTGACCATAACAGTATCCTACTCCTACAATGAGCAGTTCTTC. Protein sequence: CASSLTITVSYSYNEQFF.

The chain joins TRBV4-2 to TRBJ2-1; D tentatively fits TRBD1 or TRBD2 (5 bases each). The CDR3 is made up of 17 amino acids. CDR1 is LGHNA, CDR2 YNFKEQ, per germline. With 5 bases removed from V and 4 bases from J, the gap between germline ends came to 21 bases. CDR3 in amino acids: CASSYEFIPGPYNEQFF. The CDR3 DNA reads TGTGCCAGCAGCTATGAATTTATCCCGGGACCGTACAATGAGCAGTTCTTC.

V usage is TRBV7-2 and J usage is TRBJ1-4; 7 bases are a match to TRBD1. There are 16 residues in the CDR3. Germline values: CDR1 SGHTA, CDR2 FQGNSA. The ends lost 2 bases at V and 5 bases at J; junction bases unmatched: 8. CDR3 DNA: TGTGCCAGCAGCTTAATCAGGGGGGTCTACAATGAAAAACTGTTTTTT. Translating it yields CASSLIRGVYNEKLFF.

The chain employs TRBV7-9 and TRBJ1-2; 7 nucleotides align to TRBD1. The ends lost 5 bases at V and 0 bases at J; junction bases unmatched: 6. Germline assignment: CDR1 SEHNR and CDR2 FQNEAQ (reference sequence). There are 15 residues in the CDR3. CDR3 nucleotide sequence: TGTGCCAGCAGCCCCCAGGGGGGTTCTAACTATGGCTACACCTTC. This gives the protein CASSPQGGSNYGYTF.

About this clonotype: Here the CDR3 omits its conserved ending phenylalanine or tryptophan, so a read error is the likely source. The chain couples TRBV12-3 or TRBV12-4 to TRBJ2-1; no clear D. Trimming cost V 7 bases and J 4 bases, with 11 bases left between them. The CDR3 extends over 13 amino acids. The CDR3 DNA reads TGTGCCAGCACCCGGTCCCTATACAATGAGCAGTTCTCC. Its translation: CASTRSLYNEQFS.

This clonotype was detected many times. The genes are TRBV12-3 or TRBV12-4 and TRBJ2-2, with 8 bases identical to TRBD2. CDR3 length: 16 residues. The junction had 9 bases not matched to a gene; V was cut back by 5 bases and J by 4 bases. CDR3 sequence reads: CASSPPGGAPTGELFF. CDR3 nucleotide sequence: TGTGCCAGCAGTCCTCCCGGGGGGGCCCCCACCGGGGAGCTGTTTTTT.

This chain connects TRBV2 to TRBJ2-3, with D possibly matching TRBD2 (6 bases). The CDR3 has 17 residues. The ends were cut back, 6 bases at V and 2 bases at J, with 21 bases in the middle. Per the germline V gene, CDR1 is SNHLY and CDR2 is FYNNEI. The CDR3 sequence: CASRVRGATLTTDTQYF. The CDR3 DNA follows: TGTGCCAGCAGGGTCCGCGGGGCTACCCTTACCACAGATACGCAGTATTTT.

This chain connects TRBV5-4 to TRBJ2-5; 8 nucleotides agree with TRBD2. The V segment lost 2 bases and the J segment 0 bases; nucleotides outside the gene matches: 3. Looked up from germline, CDR1 is SGHNT and CDR2 is YYREEE (reference sequence). This CDR3 is built from 15 residues. CDR3 sequence reads: CASSLQAGDQETQYF. For the CDR3, the DNA is TGTGCCAGCAGCTTACAAGCGGGGGACCAAGAGACCCAGTACTTC.

V and J are TRBV6-6 and TRBJ2-1; no clear D gene. V was pared by 0 bases and J by 7 bases, with 7 bases between. Per germline, CDR1 MNHNY and CDR2 SVGAGI (reference sequence). The CDR3 contains 13 residues. The CDR3 here is CASSYSTRNEQFF. The CDR3, as DNA: TGTGCCAGCAGTTACTCGACCAGGAATGAGCAGTTCTTC.

The table lists this clonotype with a few counts. The chain has TRBV2 and TRBJ2-5, with D perhaps TRBD1 (5 bases). This CDR3 has 12 residues. Trimming removed 3 bases at V and 3 bases at J, with 5 bases between. Germline lookup yields CDR1 SNHLY and CDR2 FYNNEI. The CDR3 loop is CASSDREETQYF. CDR3 nucleotides: TGTGCCAGCAGTGACAGGGAAGAGACCCAGTACTTC.

This clonotype was observed once. This rearrangement joins TRBV20-1 to TRBJ1-1, with a possible D match to TRBD1 (5 bases). The CDR3 loop spans 14 amino acids. Trimming shortened V by 6 bases and J by 0 bases, and 14 bases separated the two germline ends. The germline V gene has CDR1 DFQATT and CDR2 SNEGSKA (reference sequence). The CDR3: CSADHRTLNTEAFF. For the CDR3, the DNA is TGCAGTGCCGATCACAGGACCTTGAACACTGAAGCTTTCTTT.

The V and J genes are TRBV18 and TRBJ2-4; 9 positions match TRBD1. The end of the DNA fits TRBJ2-7 better, so the J call may be wrong. Germline V gene data show CDR1 as KGHSH and CDR2 as LQKENI. The CDR3 is 14 amino acids. This chain's CDR3 is CASSTPGQGHEQYF. In DNA form, the CDR3 reads TGTGCCAGCTCAACGCCGGGACAGGGCCACGAGCAGTACTTC.

The V and J genes are TRBV2 and TRBJ2-3; the match to TRBD2 covers 7 bases. The CDR3 length is 17 residues. CDR1 is SNHLY and CDR2 is FYNNEI in the germline V gene. J was trimmed by 6 bases and V by 2 bases; bases with no gene match: 14. The CDR3 bases are TGTGCCAGCAGTGAATCGGGTCGGGAGCGGGACTACGATACGCAGTATTTT. This encodes CASSESGRERDYDTQYF.

This clonotype was recorded a few times. The CDR3 DNA sequence: TGTGCCAGCAGCCCCAAGGGTGGGGGAGAGACCCAGTACTTC. Translating gives CASSPKGGGETQYF. J is TRBJ2-5 and V is TRBV3-1; D possibly matches TRBD1 or TRBD2 (5 bases each). The V end was cut by 4 bases, the J end by 4 bases, with 13 bases between. The CDR3 has 14 residues. The germline gives CDR1 LGHDT, CDR2 YNNKEL (reference sequence).

The CDR3 spells CASSEEWVRLAGNEQFF. The CDR3 nucleotides read TGTGCCAGCAGTGAAGAATGGGTGCGACTAGCGGGTAATGAGCAGTTCTTC. The chain combines TRBV6-1 with TRBJ2-1; TRBD2 agrees at 10 bases. CDR3 size: 17 residues. V lost 1 base to trimming and J lost 7 bases; unmatched junction nucleotides: 10. The germline gives CDR1 MNHNS, CDR2 SASEGT.